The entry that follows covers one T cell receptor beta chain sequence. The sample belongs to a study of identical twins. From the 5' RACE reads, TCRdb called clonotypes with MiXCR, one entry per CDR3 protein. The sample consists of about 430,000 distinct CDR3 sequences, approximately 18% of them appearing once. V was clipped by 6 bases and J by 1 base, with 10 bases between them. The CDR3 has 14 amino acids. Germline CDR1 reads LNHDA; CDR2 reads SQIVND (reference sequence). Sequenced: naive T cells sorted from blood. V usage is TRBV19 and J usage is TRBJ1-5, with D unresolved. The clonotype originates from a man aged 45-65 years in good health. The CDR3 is CASRAHASNQPQHF. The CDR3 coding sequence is TGTGCCAGTAGGGCCCACGCCAGCAATCAGCCCCAGCATTTT.